This record covers a single T cell receptor beta chain. The data stem from a study of blood T cells in healthy people across ages. Whole-study context: In model experiments, template switching was able to capture about one barcoded beta molecule for every two T cells that were present.

Next came a second PCR, run for about 6 to 12 cycles, which used a sample-barcoded 5' primer along with a J-beta primer mix. Every sample returned 2.5 million or more CDR3-containing paired-end reads. Using its own MiXCR run on the 5' RACE reads, TCRdb lists one record per CDR3 protein. The table lists about 1.7 million distinct CDR3 sequences, roughly 30% of them singletons. There are 15 residues in the CDR3. V shed 5 bases and J 14 bases; nucleotides not matched to a gene: 15. The chain combines TRBV12-3 or TRBV12-4 with TRBJ1-6, with 7 bases that match TRBD1. The sample taken for sequencing was blood. This clonotype was obtained from a woman in her 30s in good health. The CDR3 is CASSTSGTVLPALHF. The CDR3 coding sequence is TGTGCCAGCAGTACCTCCGGGACAGTCCTCCCGGCCCTCCACTTT.